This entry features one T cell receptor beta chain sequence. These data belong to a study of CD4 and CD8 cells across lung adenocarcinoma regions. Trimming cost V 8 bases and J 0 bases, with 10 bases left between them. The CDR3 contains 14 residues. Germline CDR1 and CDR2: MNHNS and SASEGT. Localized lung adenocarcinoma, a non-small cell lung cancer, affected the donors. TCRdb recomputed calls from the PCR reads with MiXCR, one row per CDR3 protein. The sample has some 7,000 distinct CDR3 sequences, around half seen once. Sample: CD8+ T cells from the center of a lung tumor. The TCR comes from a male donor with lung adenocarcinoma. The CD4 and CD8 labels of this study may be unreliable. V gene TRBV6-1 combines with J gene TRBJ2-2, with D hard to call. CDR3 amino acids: CASRWHANTGELFF. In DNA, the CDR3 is TGTGCCAGCCGGTGGCACGCGAACACCGGGGAGCTGTTTTTT.